This entry lists 9 T cell receptor beta chains sequenced from one sample in a study of regulatory T cells in long-lasting Graves disease. Time point noted: newly diagnosed GD, antithyroid drugs for less than 3 months. After RNA was extracted from PBMCs, the TCR library was made from it. Investigators prepared the TCR beta libraries by applying iRepertoire HTBI primers and Arm-PCR of CDR3 regions. TCRdb reanalysed the multiplex PCR reads using MiXCR and keeps one entry per CDR3 protein. The sample lists 200,000 to 250,000 distinct CDR3 sequences; 15% to 20% were seen once. The sample here was peripheral blood mononuclear cells (PBMCs), taken at new diagnosis, from a patient treated with antithyroid drugs. These receptors were collected from a female donor with Graves disease.

The rearrangement links TRBV30 to TRBJ1-3; 7 nucleotides line up with TRBD1. CDR1 GTSNPN and CDR2 SVGIG come from the germline V gene (reference sequence). CDR3 length equals 14 residues. V lost 5 bases, J lost 0 bases, and 4 bases stayed unmatched. CDR3 amino acids: CAWGTGDSGNTIYF. In nucleotides, the CDR3 is TGTGCCTGGGGTACAGGGGACTCTGGAAACACCATATATTTT. The whole variable domain, filled in from reference TRBV30 and TRBJ1-3, reads SQTIHQWPATLVQPVGSPLSLECTVEGTSNPNLYWYRQAAGRGLQLLFYSVGIGQISSEVPQNLSASRPQDRQFILSSKKLLLSDSGFYLCAWGTGDSGNTIYFGEGSWLTVV.

In its sample, this clonotype was seen many times. The gene calls are TRBV4-1 and TRBJ1-2; weak D call: TRBD1 (5 bases). V was shortened by 5 bases and J by 6 bases, with 19 bases between the two germline ends. Germline CDR1 and CDR2: MGHRA and YSYEKL. CDR3 size: 15 residues. The CDR3 protein is CASSKGTAGGDGYTF. The CDR3 DNA follows: TGCGCCAGCAGCAAAGGGACGGCAGGAGGCGATGGCTACACCTTC.

This clonotype has ten or more counts. The chain is built from TRBV19 and TRBJ1-1; 7 nucleotides agree with TRBD1. There are 12 residues in the CDR3. The V and J ends lost 3 bases and 8 bases, in that order; junction bases with no gene match: 3. CDR1 is LNHDA and CDR2 is SQIVND in the germline V gene (reference sequence). The CDR3 DNA reads TGTGCCAGTAGTATCGAGGGGGCCGAAGCTTTCTTT. Translating gives CASSIEGAEAFF.

This clonotype showed up many times. The genes are TRBV28 and TRBJ2-7; possibly TRBD1 for D (6 bases). The CDR3 sequence is 14 residues long. Germline assignment: CDR1 MDHEN and CDR2 SYDVKM. Trimming stripped 2 bases from V and 0 bases from J, with 8 bases between. In DNA, the CDR3 is TGTGCCAGCAGTTTACGGGACAACTCCTACGAGCAGTACTTC. This sequence encodes CASSLRDNSYEQYF.

Many counts were recorded for this clonotype. This sequence joins TRBV7-9 and TRBJ2-3; TRBD2 aligns across 9 bases. Losses at the gene ends were 4 bases for V and 1 base for J; bases not matched to a gene: 0. The CDR3 has 14 residues. The germline V gene encodes CDR1 SEHNR and CDR2 FQNEAQ (reference sequence). In DNA, the CDR3 is TGTGCCAGCAGCTGGACTAGCGGCACAGATACGCAGTATTTT. Translated, it gives CASSWTSGTDTQYF.

The table lists this clonotype with many counts. The chain recombines TRBV12-3 or TRBV12-4 with TRBJ2-3; D ambiguous. The CDR3 consists of 11 residues. V was cut by 4 bases and J by 6 bases, with 5 bases left in between. The CDR3 protein is CASSYSDTQYF. The CDR3 DNA reads as TGTGCCAGCAGTTACTCTGATACGCAGTATTTT.

This clonotype was counted ten times or more. V gene TRBV18 combines with J gene TRBJ2-7, with 9 positions matching TRBD1. The CDR3 covers 15 residues. Germline CDR1 reads KGHSH; CDR2 reads LQKENI. The V segment lost 3 bases and the J segment 2 bases; nucleotides outside the gene matches: 5. DNA of the CDR3: TGTGCCAGCTCACCGGGGACAGGGATGACCTACGAGCAGTACTTC. As protein: CASSPGTGMTYEQYF.

This clonotype has ten or more counts. The chain combines TRBV12-3 or TRBV12-4 with TRBJ2-7; 7 nucleotides line up with TRBD1. CDR3 length equals 14 residues. Trimming at V came to 5 bases and at J to 0 bases, leaving 4 bases not matched to a gene. The CDR3 DNA reads as TGTGCCAGCAGTATCCGACAGGGCTCCTACGAGCAGTACTTC. Translating gives CASSIRQGSYEQYF.

This clonotype was seen many times. The chain employs TRBV6-1 and TRBJ2-7; TRBD1 is a possible D gene (6 bases). The germline CDR1 and CDR2 sequences are MNHNS and SASEGT. The CDR3 runs to 15 residues. The V and J ends lost 7 bases and 3 bases respectively, with 19 bases between them. The CDR3 DNA follows: TGTGCCAGCAAGGAGCTCCAGACAGGAGACTACGAGCAGTACTTC. It encodes CASKELQTGDYEQYF.